Below are 32 T cell receptor beta chains sequenced from a single sample in a study of T cell responses to AZD1222 COVID-19 vaccine. Clones were read by immunoSEQ multiplex PCR, and TCRdb kept only the in-frame ones, dropping some. Altogether 75,000 to 100,000 clones are present, approximately 90% being singletons, with the ten largest covering approximately 11%. The source material was peripheral blood, sampled on day 0 of AZD1222 vaccination. The receptors shown here come from an adult in good health.

Only one count was recorded for this clone. The chain couples TRBV2 to TRBJ1-5; TRBD1 is a possible D gene (6 bases). Germline-derived CDR1 and CDR2 are SNHLY and FYNNEI. V was trimmed by 6 bases and J by 0 bases, leaving 15 bases between them. The CDR3 has 16 amino acids. CDR3 DNA: TGTGCCAGCAGGGCACAGGGTGGGGGTAGCAATCAGCCCCAGCATTTT. This encodes CASRAQGGGSNQPQHF.

The rearrangement links TRBV25-1 to TRBJ1-4; 8 bases map to TRBD1. The CDR3 loop spans 15 amino acids. CDR1 is MGHDK and CDR2 is SYGVNS in the germline V gene. V lost 5 bases, J lost 4 bases, and 6 bases stayed unmatched. Written as DNA, the CDR3 is TGTGCCAGCAGTATTGGGACAGGTCTTAATGAAAAACTGTTTTTT. Translated: CASSIGTGLNEKLFF.

CDR3 sequence (DNA): TGTGCCAGCGGCTGGGGACAGGGCGGTAATTCACCCCTCCACTTT. The encoded protein is CASGWGQGGNSPLHF. This chain links TRBV7-9 with TRBJ1-6; TRBD1 matches 9 bases. CDR3 length equals 15 residues. Trimming cost V 8 bases and J 6 bases; bases outside gene matches: 8. CDR1 and CDR2 (germline): SEHNR, FQNEAQ (reference sequence).

V gene TRBV3-1 (or the pseudogene TRBV3-2) combines with J gene TRBJ2-2; 8 bases fit TRBD2. The CDR3 contains 15 residues. In germline, CDR1 is LGHDT, CDR2 YNNKEL (reference sequence). The J segment lost 1 base and the V segment lost 6 bases, leaving 4 bases of the junction unmatched. The CDR3 protein is CASRPGLENTGELFF. The CDR3 coding sequence is TGTGCCAGCAGGCCGGGACTAGAGAACACCGGGGAGCTGTTTTTT.

The V gene is TRBV28, the J gene TRBJ2-3, with 9 bases aligning to TRBD1. The trim removed 6 bases at V and 0 bases at J, leaving 10 bases unmatched. This CDR3 contains 17 residues. The germline V gene encodes CDR1 MDHEN and CDR2 SYDVKM. The CDR3 sequence is CASRNPGTGISTDTQYF. The CDR3 DNA is TGTGCCAGCAGAAATCCCGGGACAGGGATTAGCACAGATACGCAGTATTTT.

The chain is built from TRBV19 and TRBJ2-6, with D uncertain. The CDR3 runs 16 residues. Germline CDR1 is LNHDA and CDR2 is SQIVND (reference sequence). V was cut by 1 base and J by 0 bases, with 7 bases left in between. In DNA form, the CDR3 reads TGTGCCAGTAGTATAGGTTTGAGCTCTGGGGCCAACGTCCTGACTTTC. It yields the protein CASSIGLSSGANVLTF.

V gene TRBV3-1 (or the pseudogene TRBV3-2) combines with J gene TRBJ2-7; tentatively, D is TRBD2 (6 bases). The CDR3 spans 13 residues. Trimming took 2 bases from V and 7 from J, leaving 12 bases between them. Germline V gives CDR1 LGHDT, CDR2 YNNKEL (reference sequence). The CDR3 DNA is TGTGCCAGCAGCCAACTAGGAGGGAGGGAGCAGTACTTC. Translating gives CASSQLGGREQYF.

J is TRBJ1-1 and V is TRBV7-8; D perhaps matches TRBD1 (5 bases). The germline CDR1 and CDR2 sequences are SGHVS and FQNEAQ. The CDR3 covers 17 residues. The V gene lost 4 bases and the J gene lost 0 bases, with 18 bases spanning the gap. The CDR3 here is CASSSDRDRRMNTEAFF. CDR3 bases: TGTGCCAGCAGCTCAGACCGCGACAGACGTATGAACACTGAAGCTTTCTTT.

The chain is built from TRBV7-9 and TRBJ1-5; D call uncertain. Trimming took off 3 bases at V and 4 bases at J, with 4 bases between the two ends. The CDR3 extends over 12 amino acids. The germline gives CDR1 SEHNR, CDR2 FQNEAQ (reference sequence). The CDR3, as DNA: TGTGCCAGCAGCTTTAAGAATCAGCCCCAGCATTTT. Its translation is CASSFKNQPQHF.

V usage is TRBV13 and J usage is TRBJ2-7; no clear D gene. Trimming cost V 5 bases and J 1 base, with 15 bases left between them. The CDR3 has 15 residues. The germline gives CDR1 PRHDT, CDR2 FYEKMQ (reference sequence). CDR3 region: CASSPDTRISYEQYF. In nucleotides, the CDR3 is TGTGCCAGCAGCCCAGACACACGAATTTCCTACGAGCAGTACTTC.

This chain uses TRBV7-8 with TRBJ1-3; 7 bases are a match to TRBD1. Germline V gene lookup returns CDR1 SGHVS and CDR2 FQNEAQ. After removal of 1 base from V and 0 bases from J, the junction contained 6 bases not matched to a gene. This CDR3 region has 17 residues. The CDR3 protein is CASSLGRGQSSGNTIYF. As DNA, the CDR3 is TGTGCCAGCAGCTTAGGTAGGGGGCAGAGCTCTGGAAACACCATATATTTT.

The J gene is TRBJ2-7, the V gene TRBV6-5; 9 bases map to TRBD2. V trimming: 2 bases; J trimming: 4 bases; junction bases outside the gene matches: 6. The CDR3 spans 15 residues. Germline loops: CDR1 MNHEY, CDR2 SVGAGI. For the CDR3, the DNA is TGTGCCAGCAGTTACATTAGCGGGGGTGGGTACGAGCAGTACTTC. It yields the protein CASSYISGGGYEQYF.

J is TRBJ2-7 and V is TRBV10-3; D may be TRBD2 (6 bases). The CDR3 is 14 amino acids. V gave up 4 bases and J gave up 6 bases, with 16 bases separating them. The germline V gene encodes CDR1 ENHRY and CDR2 SYGVKD. Here the CDR3 DNA reads TGTGCCATCAGTGTAGGAGCGGGTACCCGCGAGCAGTACTTC. Translation gives CAISVGAGTREQYF.

This clone occurred once. Written as DNA, the CDR3 is TGTGCCAGCAGCGACGGGGAGGGAGTAAAGGTCTACGAGCAGTACTTC. It is translated as CASSDGEGVKVYEQYF. The rearrangement uses TRBV7-2 and TRBJ2-7, with 7 nucleotides matching TRBD2. The J segment lost 3 bases and the V segment lost 5 bases, leaving 13 bases of the junction unmatched. The CDR3 is made up of 16 amino acids. Germline CDR1 SGHTA, CDR2 FQGNSA.

The chain carries TRBV7-2 and TRBJ2-1; 8 bases agree with TRBD2. The CDR3 totals 14 residues. The V segment lost 4 bases and the J segment 9 bases; nucleotides outside the gene matches: 8. Germline V gene sequence: CDR1 SGHTA, CDR2 FQGNSA. CDR3 sequence reads: CASSSRGGLGEQFF. The CDR3 DNA reads as TGTGCCAGCAGCTCTCGGGGGGGCCTGGGTGAGCAGTTCTTC.

The rearrangement uses TRBV5-1 and TRBJ2-2; D perhaps matches TRBD2 (6 bases). Trimming shortened V by 0 bases and J by 3 bases, and 9 bases separated the two germline ends. The CDR3 spans 15 residues. CDR1 SGHRS and CDR2 YFSETQ come from the germline V gene. The CDR3 nucleotides read TGCGCCAGCAGCTTGGGCGGGGCTTACACCGGGGAGCTGTTTTTT. Its protein is CASSLGGAYTGELFF.

The chain's CDR3 is CASSLAGGYNEQFF. In nucleotides, the CDR3 is TGTGCCAGCAGTCTAGCGGGGGGGTACAATGAGCAGTTCTTC. V usage is TRBV9 and J usage is TRBJ2-1; 12 nucleotides match TRBD2. Germline V gene sequence: CDR1 SGDLS, CDR2 YYNGEE. The CDR3 length is 14 residues. V gave up 5 bases and J gave up 4 bases; unmatched junction bases: 1.

The chain joins TRBV7-2 to TRBJ1-2; 9 bases match TRBD1. Trimming cost V 5 bases and J 7 bases; bases outside gene matches: 5. This CDR3 comprises 13 residues. The germline gives CDR1 SGHTA, CDR2 FQGNSA. The CDR3 nucleotides are TGTGCCAGCAGCCTCGGGACAGGGTTTGGCTACACCTTC. This translates into CASSLGTGFGYTF. The full variable domain, with the rest looked up from reference TRBV7-2 and TRBJ1-2, is GAGVSQSPSNKVTEKGKDVELRCDPISGHTALYWYRQSLGQGLEFLIYFQGNSAPDKSGLPSDRFSAERTGGSVSTLTIQRTQQEDSAVYLCASSLGTGFGYTFGSGTRLTVV.

The chain carries TRBV19 and TRBJ1-6; no reliable D call. V lost 7 bases and J 0 bases, leaving 10 bases between the germline ends. Germline-derived CDR1 and CDR2 are LNHDA and SQIVND (reference sequence). The CDR3 is made up of 15 amino acids. The CDR3 bases are TGTGCCAGTAAGGAGGAGAGCTCCTATAATTCACCCCTCCACTTT. It is translated as CASKEESSYNSPLHF.

V gene TRBV5-5 combines with J gene TRBJ1-1, with TRBD1 matching over 7 bases. CDR1 and CDR2 from the germline V gene are SGHKS and YYEKEE (reference sequence). CDR3 length: 15 amino acids. Trimming at V came to 7 bases and at J to 1 base, leaving 10 bases not matched to a gene. The chain's CDR3 is CASHHSGTANTEAFF. CDR3 coding DNA: TGTGCCAGCCACCATTCCGGGACAGCGAACACTGAAGCTTTCTTT. Supplemented by reference TRBV5-5 and TRBJ1-1, the full variable domain reads DAGVTQSPTHLIKTRGQQVTLRCSPISGHKSVSWYQQVLGQGPQFIFQYYEKEERGRGNFPDRFSARQFPNYSSELNVNALLLGDSALYLCASHHSGTANTEAFFGQGTRLTVV.

The chain is built from TRBV18 and TRBJ2-7; 10 nucleotides match TRBD1. The CDR3 extends over 14 amino acids. Germline V gives CDR1 KGHSH, CDR2 LQKENI. Unmatched junction bases numbered 5, after V lost 8 bases and J lost 1 base. CDR3 residues: CASTRDRGSYEQYF. The DNA for the CDR3 is TGTGCCAGCACCCGGGACAGGGGATCCTACGAGCAGTACTTC.

This clone showed up just once. The V gene is TRBV5-1, the J gene TRBJ1-5; unclear D gene. Germline loops: CDR1 SGHRS, CDR2 YFSETQ. V lost 0 bases, J lost 0 bases, and 7 bases lay in between. CDR3 size: 15 residues. Here the CDR3 reads CASSLGRDSNQPQHF. The CDR3 DNA reads TGCGCCAGCAGCTTGGGGAGGGATAGCAATCAGCCCCAGCATTTT.

This clone was seen just once. The V and J genes are TRBV7-9 and TRBJ2-6, with 8 bases aligning to TRBD1. CDR1 SEHNR and CDR2 FQNEAQ come from the germline V gene (reference sequence). This CDR3 has 18 residues. Unmatched junction bases numbered 4, after V lost 0 bases and J lost 0 bases. CDR3 loop: CASSLAGQVGSGANVLTF. The CDR3, as DNA: TGTGCCAGCAGCTTAGCGGGACAGGTGGGCTCTGGGGCCAACGTCCTGACTTTC.

The rearrangement joins TRBV6-1 to TRBJ1-1; no clear D. The CDR3 consists of 14 residues. In germline, CDR1 is MNHNS, CDR2 SASEGT. Trimming took off 3 bases at V and 0 bases at J, with 8 bases between the two ends. CDR3 in amino acids: CASSEDAVNTEAFF. The DNA for the CDR3 is TGTGCCAGCAGTGAGGATGCAGTGAACACTGAAGCTTTCTTT.

The chain carries TRBV7-7 and TRBJ2-5, with D perhaps TRBD2 (6 bases). CDR1 and CDR2 (germline): SSHAT, FNYEAQ (reference sequence). The CDR3 is 16 residues long. V dropped 3 bases and J dropped 5 bases, with 19 bases sitting between them. CDR3 loop: CASSLGEEGHWETQYF. In nucleotides, the CDR3 is TGTGCCAGCAGCTTGGGGGAGGAAGGCCACTGGGAGACCCAGTACTTC. The full variable domain, rest sourced from reference TRBV7-7 and TRBJ2-5, is GAGVSQSPRYKVTKRGQDVTLRCDPISSHATLYWYQQALGQGPEFLTYFNYEAQPDKSGLPSDRFSAERPEGSISTLTIQRTEQRDSAMYRCASSLGEEGHWETQYFGPGTRLLVL.

V gene TRBV9 combines with J gene TRBJ1-2; 10 bases are a match to TRBD1. The CDR3 runs 14 residues. Per germline, CDR1 SGDLS and CDR2 YYNGEE. V dropped 6 bases and J dropped 5; count of bases not matched to a gene: 7. The CDR3 nucleotides read TGTGCCAGCAAAAGACAGGGGGCAGGATATGGCTACACCTTC. Its protein is CASKRQGAGYGYTF.

V gene TRBV5-6 combines with J gene TRBJ1-1; TRBD1 aligns across 8 bases. Germline lookup yields CDR1 SGHDT and CDR2 YYEEEE. J gave up 8 bases and V 6 bases, and 12 bases lay outside the gene matches. This CDR3 is built from 14 residues. The CDR3 DNA reads TGTGCCAGCAACAAACGGGCAGGGGGCGCGGAAGCTTTCTTT. Its protein product is CASNKRAGGAEAFF. Supplemented by reference TRBV5-6 and TRBJ1-1, the full variable domain reads DAGVTQSPTHLIKTRGQQVTLRCSPKSGHDTVSWYQQALGQGPQFIFQYYEEEERQRGNFPDRFSGHQFPNYSSELNVNALLLGDSALYLCASNKRAGGAEAFFGQGTRLTVV.

This sequence joins TRBV5-1 and TRBJ1-2; possible D gene TRBD1, 6 bases. V gave up 2 bases and J gave up 4 bases, with 9 bases separating them. There are 13 residues in the CDR3. Germline V gives CDR1 SGHRS, CDR2 YFSETQ. The CDR3 DNA is TGCGCCAGCAGCTTTTCGGACAGCTATGGCTACACCTTC. It yields the protein CASSFSDSYGYTF.

This clone was seen at least ten times. The chain employs TRBV4-3 and TRBJ2-7; D may be TRBD2 (5 bases). Germline V gene data show CDR1 as LGHNA and CDR2 as YSLEER. Trimming took off 0 bases at V and 0 bases at J, with 12 bases between the two ends. The CDR3 loop spans 16 amino acids. This chain's CDR3 is CASSQDNGVSSYEQYF. CDR3 DNA: TGCGCCAGCAGCCAAGATAACGGGGTTAGCTCCTACGAGCAGTACTTC.

CDR3 DNA: TGTGCCAGCACTCCTGCGGGCGTTACTGGAAACACCATATATTTT. Encoded protein: CASTPAGVTGNTIYF. This rearrangement joins TRBV28 to TRBJ1-3; D is unclear. V lost 7 bases and J lost 2, with 15 bases in between. The germline V gene encodes CDR1 MDHEN and CDR2 SYDVKM. This CDR3 is 15 amino acids long.

The J gene is TRBJ2-4, the V gene TRBV5-1; D unclear. The CDR3 runs to 18 residues. V lost 0 bases, J lost 0 bases, and 16 bases lay in between. The germline V gene encodes CDR1 SGHRS and CDR2 YFSETQ. The CDR3 reads CASSLGRHQARAKNIQYF. CDR3 coding DNA: TGCGCCAGCAGCTTGGGGCGACACCAAGCTCGAGCCAAAAACATTCAGTACTTC.

This sequence joins TRBV24-1 and TRBJ1-5, with a possible D match to TRBD1 (6 bases). V lost 7 bases to trimming and J lost 2 bases, with 8 bases between them. This CDR3 is built from 13 residues. Germline assignment: CDR1 KGHDR and CDR2 SFDVKD. The CDR3 here is CATSSGGNQPQHF. Here the CDR3 DNA reads TGTGCCACCAGCTCAGGGGGCAATCAGCCCCAGCATTTT.